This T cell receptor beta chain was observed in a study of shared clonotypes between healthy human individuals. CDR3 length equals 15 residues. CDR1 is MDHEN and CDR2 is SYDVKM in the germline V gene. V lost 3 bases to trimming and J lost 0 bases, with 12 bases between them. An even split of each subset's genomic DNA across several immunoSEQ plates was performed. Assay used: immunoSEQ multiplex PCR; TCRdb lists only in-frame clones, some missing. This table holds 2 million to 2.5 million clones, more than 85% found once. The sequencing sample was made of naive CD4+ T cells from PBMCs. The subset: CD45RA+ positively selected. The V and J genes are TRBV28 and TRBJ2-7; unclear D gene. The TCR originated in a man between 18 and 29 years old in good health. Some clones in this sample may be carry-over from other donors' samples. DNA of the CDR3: TGTGCCAGCAGTTTGCGCCTAAGGCCCTCCTACGAGCAGTACTTC. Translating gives CASSLRLRPSYEQYF.